This T cell receptor beta chain stems from a study of cytotoxic CD8 clonotypes in ibrutinib-treated CLL. About the research overall: Response samples were obtained once patients had received a median around twelve months of treatment, range 6 to 36.

Method: immunoSEQ multiplex PCR; TCRdb's copy keeps in-frame clones and lacks some. Found here are over 120,000 clones, over 75% of them singletons; the top ten hold 6% to 9.5%. This clone has only a few counts. The receptor comes from a human donor with chronic lymphocytic leukemia. The sequencing here drew on PBMCs, taken after 36 months of ibrutinib treatment.

The CDR3 bases are TGCGCCAGCAGTGCGGGGAGATACACTGAAGCTTTCTTT. It is translated as CASSAGRYTEAFF. The rearrangement joins TRBV10-1 to TRBJ1-1; D uncertain. Deletions cut 4 bases from V and 3 bases from J, with 9 bases between. Germline lookup yields CDR1 WNHNN and CDR2 SYGVQD (reference sequence). The CDR3 is made up of 13 amino acids.